The source of this TCR beta chain is a study of blood T cells in healthy people across ages. Aged roughly 6 to 95, donors were systemically healthy Caucasians from Russia. Peripheral blood from each donor was collected in a volume of approximately 10 milliliters. This clonotype has a handful of counts. Primed by a sample-barcoded 5' primer and a J-beta primer mix, a second PCR proceeded for about 7 to 12 cycles. Tags on each cDNA molecule came from a template-switch adaptor with 12 random nucleotides. MiXCR, run by TCRdb on the 5' RACE reads, gives a single entry per CDR3 protein. The table includes 1.4 million to 1.5 million distinct CDR3 sequences, roughly 40% detected once. The TCR was taken from a woman aged 18 to 35 in good health. The sequencing input was blood.

The CDR3 DNA sequence: TGTGCCAGCAGCTTGGTAGGAGCGGGGATGGGAGAGACCCAGTACTTC. Its protein is CASSLVGAGMGETQYF. This chain uses TRBV5-5 with TRBJ2-5; TRBD2 matches 7 bases. CDR3 size: 16 residues. Germline trimming cut 0 bases from V and 4 bases from J; bases unmatched to any gene: 9. Germline loops: CDR1 SGHKS, CDR2 YYEKEE (reference sequence).